One and the same sample provided the 3 T cell receptor beta chains below, sequenced in a study of shared clonotypes between healthy human individuals. TCRdb's table, derived via immunoSEQ multiplex PCR, lists solely in-frame clones and lacks some. There are approximately 2,300,000 clones in the sample; around 93% occur only once, and about 0.41% lies in the top ten. The sample taken for sequencing was naive CD4+ T cells from PBMCs. The subset is: CD45RA+ positively selected. These receptors all stem from a man aged 18 to 29 in good health. Some clones in this sample may be carry-over from other donors' samples.

A note on this clone: Other nucleotide sequences from this sample produce the same CDR3. This chain joins TRBV7-2 and TRBJ1-2, with 9 positions matching TRBD1. The V gene's germline CDR1 is SGHTA and CDR2 FQGNSA. There are 15 residues in the CDR3. J was trimmed by 2 bases and V by 0 bases; bases with no gene match: 1. DNA for the CDR3: TGTGCCAGCAGCTTAGCCGGGACAGGGAACTATGGCTACACCTTC. Protein sequence: CASSLAGTGNYGYTF.

The chain has TRBV7-8 and TRBJ2-1; D ambiguous. Between the trimmed V and J ends, which lost 1 base and 6 bases, there was a span of 10 bases. Per the germline V gene, CDR1 is SGHVS and CDR2 is FQNEAQ. This CDR3 contains 14 residues. CDR3 bases: TGTGCCAGCAGCTTAGGGCCCCGAGGCAATGAGCAGTTCTTC. This codes for CASSLGPRGNEQFF.

V gene TRBV19 combines with J gene TRBJ2-7; tentative D call: TRBD1 (6 bases). Trimming shortened V by 5 bases and J by 3 bases, and 14 bases separated the two germline ends. The length of the CDR3 is 14 residues. The germline V gene encodes CDR1 LNHDA and CDR2 SQIVND (reference sequence). DNA for the CDR3: TGTGCCAGTAGTTCCCGGACAGAGTTCTACGAGCAGTACTTC. It yields the protein CASSSRTEFYEQYF.